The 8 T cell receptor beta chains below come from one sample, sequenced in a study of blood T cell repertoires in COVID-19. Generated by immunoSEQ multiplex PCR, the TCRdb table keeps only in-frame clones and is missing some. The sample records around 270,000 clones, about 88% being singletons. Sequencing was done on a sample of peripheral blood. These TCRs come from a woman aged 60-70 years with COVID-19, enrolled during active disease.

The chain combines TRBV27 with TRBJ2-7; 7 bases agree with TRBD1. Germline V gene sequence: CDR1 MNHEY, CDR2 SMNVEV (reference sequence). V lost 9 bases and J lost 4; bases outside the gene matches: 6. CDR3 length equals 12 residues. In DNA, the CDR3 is TGTGCCAGGGGACAGTGCGGGTACGAGCAGTACTTC. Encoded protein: CARGQCGYEQYF.

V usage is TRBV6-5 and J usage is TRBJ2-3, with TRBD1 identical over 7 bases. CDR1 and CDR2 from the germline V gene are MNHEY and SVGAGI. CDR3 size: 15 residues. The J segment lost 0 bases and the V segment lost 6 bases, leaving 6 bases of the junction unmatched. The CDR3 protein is CASSLAGGSTDTQYF. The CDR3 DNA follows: TGTGCCAGCAGCTTGGCAGGGGGAAGCACAGATACGCAGTATTTT.

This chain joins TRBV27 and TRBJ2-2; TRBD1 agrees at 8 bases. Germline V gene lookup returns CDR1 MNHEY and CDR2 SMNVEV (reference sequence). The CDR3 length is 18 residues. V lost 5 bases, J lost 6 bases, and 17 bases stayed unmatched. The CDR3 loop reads CASSPMDRAAGSAGELFF. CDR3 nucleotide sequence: TGTGCCAGCAGTCCGATGGACAGGGCGGCGGGTTCGGCCGGGGAGCTGTTTTTT.

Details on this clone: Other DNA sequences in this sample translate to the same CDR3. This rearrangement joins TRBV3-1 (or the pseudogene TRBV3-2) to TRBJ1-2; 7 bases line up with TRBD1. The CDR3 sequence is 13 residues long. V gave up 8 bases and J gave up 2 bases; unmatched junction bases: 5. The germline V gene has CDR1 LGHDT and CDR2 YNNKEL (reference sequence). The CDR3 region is CASSPTGNYGYTF. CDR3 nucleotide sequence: TGTGCCAGCTCCCCGACAGGGAACTATGGCTACACCTTC.

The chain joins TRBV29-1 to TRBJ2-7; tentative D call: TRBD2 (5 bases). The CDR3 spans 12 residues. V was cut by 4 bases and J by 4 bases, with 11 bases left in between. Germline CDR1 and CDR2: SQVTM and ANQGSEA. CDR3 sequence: CSVVHGKYEQYF. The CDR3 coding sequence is TGCAGCGTTGTCCACGGGAAGTACGAGCAGTACTTC.

The CDR3 DNA sequence: TGCGCCAGCAGCTCAAACGCCCACAGGGTGGGCAATGAGCAGTTCTTC. This gives the protein CASSSNAHRVGNEQFF. The chain uses TRBV5-1 and TRBJ2-1, with D possibly being TRBD1 (6 bases). Trimming left V 3 bases short and J 6 bases short, with 19 bases between. Germline values: CDR1 SGHRS, CDR2 YFSETQ. The CDR3 extends over 16 amino acids.

The DNA for the CDR3 is TGTGCCAGCAGTGGGCCCCTGGACTCTACCTACAATGAGCAGTTCTTC. Translated: CASSGPLDSTYNEQFF. The V call is TRBV25-1, the J call TRBJ2-1; the D gene is possibly TRBD2 (5 bases). The CDR3 runs to 16 residues. The V gene lost 4 bases and the J gene lost 2 bases, with 15 bases spanning the gap. CDR1 MGHDK and CDR2 SYGVNS come from the germline V gene.

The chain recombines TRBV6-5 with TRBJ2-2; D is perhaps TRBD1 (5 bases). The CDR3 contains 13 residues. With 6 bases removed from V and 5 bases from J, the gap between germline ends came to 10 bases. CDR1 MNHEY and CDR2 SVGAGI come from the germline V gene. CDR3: CASRKKGTGELFF. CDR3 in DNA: TGTGCCAGCAGAAAGAAGGGGACCGGGGAGCTGTTTTTT.